This section outlines one T cell receptor (beta chain) sequence together with its context. Its antigen is not known. The data belong to a study of vaccination and CD4 T cells after COVID-19. Study overall: Investigators drew the post-COVID samples a median around 100 days after diagnosis, with a range of 35 to 161.

The Oncomine TCR Beta short-read assay sequenced DNA from cultured CD4+ T cells. TCRdb re-analysed the PCR reads in MiXCR, keeping a single row per CDR3 protein. Of 9,000 to 13,000 distinct CDR3 sequences listed, around a third were seen once; the top ten hold over 8%. CDR3 size: 14 residues. CDR1 is MNHEY, CDR2 SMNVEV, per germline (reference sequence). V was clipped by 3 bases and J by 0 bases, with 8 bases between them. The sample's treatment: roughly ten-day PBMC culture with coronavirus spike peptide pools or control peptides (ViraFEST assay). For ViraFEST, peptide pools expanded antigen-specific T cells, after which the TCRs were sequenced.

This TCR came from a human donor who had recovered from COVID-19. This chain links TRBV27 with TRBJ1-1; D uncertain. Source: CD4+ T cells from blood, cultured in vitro, taken after SARS-CoV-2 vaccination. Written as DNA, the CDR3 is TGTGCCAGCAGTTTTCCCGGGATGAACACTGAAGCTTTCTTT. Amino acid sequence: CASSFPGMNTEAFF.